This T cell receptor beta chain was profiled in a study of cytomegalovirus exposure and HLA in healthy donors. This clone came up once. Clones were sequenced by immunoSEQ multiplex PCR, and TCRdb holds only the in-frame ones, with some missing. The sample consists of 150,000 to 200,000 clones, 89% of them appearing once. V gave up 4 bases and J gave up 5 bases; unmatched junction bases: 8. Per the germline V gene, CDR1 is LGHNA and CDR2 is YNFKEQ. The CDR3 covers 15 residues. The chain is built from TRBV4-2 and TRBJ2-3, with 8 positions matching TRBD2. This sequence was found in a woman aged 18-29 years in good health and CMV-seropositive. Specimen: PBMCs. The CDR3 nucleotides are TGTGCCAGCAGCCCAGGGACTAGTTGGTTAGATACGCAGTATTTT. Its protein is CASSPGTSWLDTQYF.